The entry below gives a single T cell receptor (beta chain) sequence along with its context. What it recognizes is unknown. Data came from immunoSEQ multiplex PCR; TCRdb stores just in-frame clones and leaves some out. The sample has about 29,000 clones, around 90% seen once. The data were taken from a study of OX40 agonist ivuxolimab in advanced cancers. The CDR3 spans 15 residues. Trimming stripped 0 bases from V and 1 base from J, with 8 bases between. The germline CDR1 and CDR2 sequences are SGDLS and YYNGEE. Study observations and caveats: There was clonal expansion of CD4+ and CD8+ blood T cells by week 6 at 0.1 to 3.0 mg/kg.

Excluded were patients having autoimmune disease history or systemic immunosuppression. Samples of blood were obtained at baseline, on cycle 4 day 1, and on cycle 7 day 1. Sequencing used CD4+ or CD8+ T cells sorted from blood, obtained in a trial of the OX40 agonist ivuxolimab. The sequence came from an adult with an advanced solid tumor such as melanoma, head and neck, liver or kidney cancer. The gene calls are TRBV9 and TRBJ2-1; D might be TRBD2 (5 bases). CDR3 residues: CASSVVSGSYNEQFF. Written as DNA, the CDR3 is TGTGCCAGCAGCGTAGTGAGCGGTTCCTACAATGAGCAGTTCTTC.